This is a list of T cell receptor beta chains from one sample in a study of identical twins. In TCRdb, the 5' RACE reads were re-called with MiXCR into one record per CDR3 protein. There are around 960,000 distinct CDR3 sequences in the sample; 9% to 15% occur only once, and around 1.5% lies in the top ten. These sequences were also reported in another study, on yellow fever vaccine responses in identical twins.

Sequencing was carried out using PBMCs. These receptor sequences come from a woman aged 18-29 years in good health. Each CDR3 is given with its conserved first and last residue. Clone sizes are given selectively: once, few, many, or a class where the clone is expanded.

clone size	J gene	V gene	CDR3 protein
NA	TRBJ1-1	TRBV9	CASSVVRPQGFTEAFF
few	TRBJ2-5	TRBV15	CATSRIRGRVGETQYF
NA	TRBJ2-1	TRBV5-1	CASSLGGETNEQFF
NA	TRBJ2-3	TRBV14	CASSQFYGSSTDTQYF
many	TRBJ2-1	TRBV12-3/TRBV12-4	CASKPGSQGGEQFF
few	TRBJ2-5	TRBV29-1	CSVADGTGEETQYF
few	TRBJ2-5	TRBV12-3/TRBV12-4	CASSPTSGAIGETQYF
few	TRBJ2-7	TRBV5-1	CASRPDSRDEQYF
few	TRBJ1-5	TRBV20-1	CSARDRQSSQPQHF
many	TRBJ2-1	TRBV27	CASSLWGAPYNEQFF
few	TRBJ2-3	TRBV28	CASKISGRPTDTQYF
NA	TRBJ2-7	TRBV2	CASRALAGPYEQYF
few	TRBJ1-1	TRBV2	CASSGGTGGFIEAFF
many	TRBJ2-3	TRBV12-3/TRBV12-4	CASSFGGVTDTQYF
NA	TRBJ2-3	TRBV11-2	CASSSLSGPPPDTQYF
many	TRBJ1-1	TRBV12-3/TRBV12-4	CASRYQTEAFF
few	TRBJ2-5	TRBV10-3	CATARGGEETQYF
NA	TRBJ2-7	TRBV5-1	CASSLALVRGSYEQYF
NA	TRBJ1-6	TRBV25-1	CASSAAGTGSKPLHF
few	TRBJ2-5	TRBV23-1	CASSPKGLMKTQYF
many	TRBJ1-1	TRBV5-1	CASSAEQGTEAFF
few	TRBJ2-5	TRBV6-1	CASRRAQETQYF
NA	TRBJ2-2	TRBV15	CATSRDQKFSGELFF
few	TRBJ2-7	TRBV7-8	CASSLIGTGTLAYEQYF
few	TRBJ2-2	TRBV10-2	CASRGIEGRWTGELFF
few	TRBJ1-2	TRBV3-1	CASSQGGNGYTF
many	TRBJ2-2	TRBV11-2	CASSLVHGLGELFF
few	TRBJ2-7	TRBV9	CASSAGLAPSSYEQYF
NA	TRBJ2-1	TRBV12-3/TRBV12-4	CASSRDGYEQFF
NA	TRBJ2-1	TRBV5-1	CASKKDRVLVFEQFF
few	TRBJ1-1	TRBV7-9	CASSPTGFTEAFF
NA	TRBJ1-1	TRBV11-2	CASSRDRGPAEAFF
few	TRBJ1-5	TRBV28	CASSLTGTHQPQHF
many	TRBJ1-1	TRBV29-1	CSVERNTEAFF
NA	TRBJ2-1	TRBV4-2	CASSGTPIINEQFF
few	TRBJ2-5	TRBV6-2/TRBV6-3	CASERMSGTTPQETQYF
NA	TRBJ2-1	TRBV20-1	CSALFGYEQFF
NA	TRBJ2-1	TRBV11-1	CASSQINNAGTEAPYNEQFF
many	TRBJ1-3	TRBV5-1	CASSHLSGNTIYF
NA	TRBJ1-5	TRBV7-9	CASSPGQGQHF
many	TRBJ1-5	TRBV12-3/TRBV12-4	CASRPPGTGYQPQHF
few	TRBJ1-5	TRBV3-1	CASSQDPGAYQPQHF
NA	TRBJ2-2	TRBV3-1	CASSRSPGTGTTGELFF
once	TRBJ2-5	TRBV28	CASSFRLAGGFSETQYF
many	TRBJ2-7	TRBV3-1	CASSQDTVDSAYEQYF
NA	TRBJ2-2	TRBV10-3	CAISEPGLAGFNTGELFF
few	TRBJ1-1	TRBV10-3	CAISGEGGITEAFF
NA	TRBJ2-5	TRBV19	CASSTGLARKETQYF
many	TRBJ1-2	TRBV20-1	CSARDQGARYGYTF
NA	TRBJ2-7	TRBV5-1	CASSLAAGQGFYEQYF
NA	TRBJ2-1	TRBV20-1	CSAGSGTGEYNEQFF
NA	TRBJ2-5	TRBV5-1	CASSLSSAGGQETQYF
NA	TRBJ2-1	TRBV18	CASSPGQVAGHNEQFF
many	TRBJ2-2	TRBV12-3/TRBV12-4	CASHYPGVVSGELFF
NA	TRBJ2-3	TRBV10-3	CAISQGADTQYF
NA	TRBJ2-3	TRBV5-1	CASSPIQGSGGTQYF
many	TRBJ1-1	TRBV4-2	CASSLPDRMNTEAFF